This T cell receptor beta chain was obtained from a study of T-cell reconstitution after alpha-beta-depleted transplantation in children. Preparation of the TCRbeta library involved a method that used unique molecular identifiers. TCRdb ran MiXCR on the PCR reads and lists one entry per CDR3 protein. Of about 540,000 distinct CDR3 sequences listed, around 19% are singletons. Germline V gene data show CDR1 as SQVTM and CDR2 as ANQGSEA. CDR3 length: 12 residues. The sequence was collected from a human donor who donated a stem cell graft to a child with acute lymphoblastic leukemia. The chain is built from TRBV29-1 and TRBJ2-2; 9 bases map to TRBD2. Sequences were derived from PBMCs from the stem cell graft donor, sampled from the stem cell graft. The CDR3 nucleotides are TGCACCGTAGCGGGAGTCACCGGGGAGCTGTTTTTT. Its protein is CTVAGVTGELFF.